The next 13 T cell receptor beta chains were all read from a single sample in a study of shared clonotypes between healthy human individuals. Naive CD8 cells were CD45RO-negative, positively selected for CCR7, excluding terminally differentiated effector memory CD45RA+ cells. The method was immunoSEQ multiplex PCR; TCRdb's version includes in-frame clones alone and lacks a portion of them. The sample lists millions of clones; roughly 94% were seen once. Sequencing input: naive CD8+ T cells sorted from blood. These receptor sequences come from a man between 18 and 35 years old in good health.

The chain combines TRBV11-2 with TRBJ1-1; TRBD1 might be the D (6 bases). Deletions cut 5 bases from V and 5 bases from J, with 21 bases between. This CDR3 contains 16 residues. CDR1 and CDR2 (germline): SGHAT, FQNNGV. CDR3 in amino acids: CASSPGATRLRTEAFF. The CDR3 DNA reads TGTGCCAGCAGCCCGGGGGCTACGAGGTTAAGAACTGAAGCTTTCTTT.

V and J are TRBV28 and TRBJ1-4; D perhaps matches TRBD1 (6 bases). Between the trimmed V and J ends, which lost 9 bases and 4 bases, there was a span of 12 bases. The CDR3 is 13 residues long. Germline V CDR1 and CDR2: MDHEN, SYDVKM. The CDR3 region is CASKGTLNEKLFF. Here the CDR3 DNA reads TGTGCCAGTAAAGGGACACTTAATGAAAAACTGTTTTTT.

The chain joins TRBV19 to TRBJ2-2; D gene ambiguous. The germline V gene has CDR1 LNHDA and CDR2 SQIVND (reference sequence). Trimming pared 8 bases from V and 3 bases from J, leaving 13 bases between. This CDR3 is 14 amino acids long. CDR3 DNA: TGTGCCAGTTCGAACTACGGTCACACCGGGGAGCTGTTTTTT. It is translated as CASSNYGHTGELFF.

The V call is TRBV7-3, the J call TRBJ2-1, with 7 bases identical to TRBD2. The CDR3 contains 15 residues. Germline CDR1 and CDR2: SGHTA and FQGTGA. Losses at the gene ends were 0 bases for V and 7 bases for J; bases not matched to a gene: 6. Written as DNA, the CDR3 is TGTGCCAGCAGCTTAACGGCCGGGAGGAATAATGAGCAGTTCTTC. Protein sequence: CASSLTAGRNNEQFF.

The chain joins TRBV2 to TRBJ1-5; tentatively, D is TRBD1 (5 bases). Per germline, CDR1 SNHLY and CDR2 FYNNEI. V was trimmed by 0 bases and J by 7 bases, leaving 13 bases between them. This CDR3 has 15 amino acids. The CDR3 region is CASSEALQGLQPQHF. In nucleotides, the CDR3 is TGTGCCAGCAGTGAAGCGTTGCAGGGTTTGCAGCCCCAGCATTTT.

CDR3 amino acids: CASSSPRDRGYSNQPQHF. CDR3 nucleotides: TGTGCCAGCAGCTCTCCCCGGGACAGGGGATATAGCAATCAGCCCCAGCATTTT. The chain has TRBV7-8 and TRBJ1-5; TRBD1 agrees at 10 bases. The V segment lost 4 bases and the J segment 0 bases; nucleotides outside the gene matches: 9. CDR3 length: 18 amino acids. Germline values: CDR1 SGHVS, CDR2 FQNEAQ.

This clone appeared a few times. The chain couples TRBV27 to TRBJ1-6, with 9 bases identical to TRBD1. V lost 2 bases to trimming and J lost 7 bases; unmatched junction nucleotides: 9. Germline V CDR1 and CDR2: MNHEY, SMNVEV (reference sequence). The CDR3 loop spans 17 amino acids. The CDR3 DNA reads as TGTGCCAGCAGTTTACAGGACAGGGGTCCCACCAATTCACCCCTCCACTTT. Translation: CASSLQDRGPTNSPLHF.

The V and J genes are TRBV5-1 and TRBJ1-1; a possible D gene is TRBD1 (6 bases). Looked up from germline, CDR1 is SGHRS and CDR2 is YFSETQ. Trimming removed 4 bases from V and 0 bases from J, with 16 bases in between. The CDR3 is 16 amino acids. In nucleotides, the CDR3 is TGCGCCAGCAGCCCGGAGGGGGGGTGGCTGAACACTGAAGCTTTCTTT. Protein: CASSPEGGWLNTEAFF.

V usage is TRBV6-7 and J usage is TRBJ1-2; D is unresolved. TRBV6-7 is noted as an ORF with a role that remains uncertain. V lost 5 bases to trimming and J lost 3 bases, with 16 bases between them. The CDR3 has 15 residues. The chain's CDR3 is CASSPREGTHYGYTF. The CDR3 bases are TGTGCCAGCAGTCCCCGCGAGGGTACTCACTATGGCTACACCTTC.

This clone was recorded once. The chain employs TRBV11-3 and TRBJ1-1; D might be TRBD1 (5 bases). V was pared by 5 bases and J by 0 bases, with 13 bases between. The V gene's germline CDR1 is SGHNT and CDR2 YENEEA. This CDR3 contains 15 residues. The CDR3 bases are TGTGCCAGCAGCCTCGGGAGAGGGGTGAACACTGAAGCTTTCTTT. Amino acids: CASSLGRGVNTEAFF.

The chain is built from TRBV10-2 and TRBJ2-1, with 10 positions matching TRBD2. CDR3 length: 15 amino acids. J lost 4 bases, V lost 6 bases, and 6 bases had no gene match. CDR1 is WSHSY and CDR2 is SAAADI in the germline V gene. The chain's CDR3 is CASREAGGPYNEQFF. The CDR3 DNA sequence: TGCGCCAGCAGGGAAGCGGGAGGGCCGTACAATGAGCAGTTCTTC.

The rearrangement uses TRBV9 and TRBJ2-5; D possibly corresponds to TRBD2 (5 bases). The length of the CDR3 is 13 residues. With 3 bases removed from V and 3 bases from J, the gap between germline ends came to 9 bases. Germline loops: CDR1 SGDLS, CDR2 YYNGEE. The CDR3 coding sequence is TGTGCCAGCAGCGCCGAGACTAAAGAGACCCAGTACTTC. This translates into CASSAETKETQYF.

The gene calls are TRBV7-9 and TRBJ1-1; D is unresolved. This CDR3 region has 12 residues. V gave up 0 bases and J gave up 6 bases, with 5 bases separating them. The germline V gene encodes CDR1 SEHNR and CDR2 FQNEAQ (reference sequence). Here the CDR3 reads CASSLAMPEAFF. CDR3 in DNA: TGTGCCAGCAGCTTAGCTATGCCTGAAGCTTTCTTT.